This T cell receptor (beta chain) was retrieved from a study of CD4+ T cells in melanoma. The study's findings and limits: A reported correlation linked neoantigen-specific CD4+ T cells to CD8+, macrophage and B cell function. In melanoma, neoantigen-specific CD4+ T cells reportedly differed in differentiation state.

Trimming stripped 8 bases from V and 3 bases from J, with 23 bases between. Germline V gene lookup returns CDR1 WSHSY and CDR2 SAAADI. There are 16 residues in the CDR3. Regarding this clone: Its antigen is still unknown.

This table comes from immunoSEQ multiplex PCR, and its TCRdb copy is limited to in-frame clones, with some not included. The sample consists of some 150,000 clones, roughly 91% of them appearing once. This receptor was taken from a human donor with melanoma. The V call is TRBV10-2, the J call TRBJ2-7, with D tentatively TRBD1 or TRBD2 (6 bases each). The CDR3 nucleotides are TGCGCCAGCTCAAAAGGGGGGAACTCCCCCCACTACGAGCAGTACTTC. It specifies CASSKGGNSPHYEQYF.